These 27 T cell receptor beta chains share one sample of origin, sequenced in a study of beta chain features in type 1 diabetes. Study-level points and caveats: When Type 1 diabetes patients were examined, their TCRB CDR3s proved moderately but significantly shorter in all four CD4+ subsets.

Expressed TCRB transcripts were sequenced, since all the RNA that had been isolated was reverse transcribed. Profiled with immunoSEQ multiplex PCR; TCRdb holds only in-frame clones, not every one. The sample carries a few hundred thousand clones, roughly a tenth recorded once. For these TCRs, the target antigens are not known. Source material: central memory CD4+ T cells from blood. Source of these receptors: a man between 25 and 39 years old with type 1 diabetes.

This sequence joins TRBV7-8 and TRBJ2-7, with a tentative D call TRBD2 (6 bases). The CDR3 covers 15 residues. Trimming pared 1 base from V and 0 bases from J, leaving 10 bases between. In germline, CDR1 is SGHVS, CDR2 FQNEAQ. The CDR3, as DNA: TGTGCCAGCAGCTTAGGTTGGGACTCCTCCTACGAGCAGTACTTC. It codes for CASSLGWDSSYEQYF. Looking up the rest from reference TRBV7-8 and TRBJ2-7 gives the full variable domain: GAGVSQSPRYKVAKRGQDVALRCDPISGHVSLFWYQQALGQGPEFLTYFQNEAQLDKSGLPSDRFFAERPEGSVSTLKIQRTQQEDSAVYLCASSLGWDSSYEQYFGPGTRLTVT.

This clone was detected a few times. The DNA of the CDR3 is TGTGCCAGCAGCCGTACAGGTCAAGAGACCCAGTACTTC. Protein: CASSRTGQETQYF. V usage is TRBV11-2 and J usage is TRBJ2-5; D might be TRBD1 (5 bases). Trimming took off 5 bases at V and 2 bases at J, with 9 bases between the two ends. The CDR3 is made up of 13 amino acids. Germline assignment: CDR1 SGHAT and CDR2 FQNNGV.

This clone appeared many times. This sample includes further DNA sequences coding for the same CDR3. The chain links TRBV19 to TRBJ2-7; 11 bases line up with TRBD1. Germline values: CDR1 LNHDA, CDR2 SQIVND (reference sequence). The CDR3 extends over 16 amino acids. V gave up 5 bases and J gave up 1 base; unmatched junction bases: 7. The CDR3 here is CASSVSGTGGSYEQYF. The DNA of the CDR3 is TGTGCCAGTAGTGTCTCCGGGACAGGGGGATCCTACGAGCAGTACTTC.

The table lists this clone with many counts. The chain carries TRBV7-9 and TRBJ1-3; D gene uncertain. Per the germline V gene, CDR1 is SEHNR and CDR2 is FQNEAQ (reference sequence). The CDR3 has 12 amino acids. V dropped 3 bases and J dropped 5 bases, with 5 bases sitting between them. In DNA, the CDR3 is TGTGCCAGCAGCTTGGAACGAAACACCATATATTTT. It translates to CASSLERNTIYF.

This clone was seen a handful of times. This chain links TRBV29-1 with TRBJ2-1; D unresolved. V gave up 4 bases and J gave up 0 bases, with 10 bases separating them. The CDR3 is 14 residues long. CDR1 is SQVTM and CDR2 is ANQGSEA in the germline V gene. The CDR3 is CSVAAQSSYNEQFF. CDR3 sequence (DNA): TGCAGCGTTGCTGCCCAGAGCTCCTACAATGAGCAGTTCTTC.

This clone was counted many times. CDR3 in DNA: TGTGCCACCAGCAGAGTGAAGTGGGACACCGGGGAGCTGTTTTTT. Translating gives CATSRVKWDTGELFF. The rearrangement joins TRBV15 to TRBJ2-2; no firm D call. Germline CDR1 LNHNV, CDR2 YYDKDF (reference sequence). The CDR3 covers 15 residues. V shed 1 base and J shed 3 bases, with 9 bases lying between them.

There are many counts of this clone. This same CDR3 is encoded by further DNA sequences in the sample. The chain has TRBV11-3 and TRBJ1-1; D not certain. Per the germline V gene, CDR1 is SGHNT and CDR2 is YENEEA. The CDR3 consists of 13 residues. Trimming removed 5 bases from V and 1 base from J, with 8 bases in between. CDR3 DNA: TGTGCCAGCAGCCAAGGAACGAACACTGAAGCTTTCTTT. The encoded protein is CASSQGTNTEAFF.

This CDR3 is CASSLQGAGNTIYF. CDR3 DNA: TGTGCCAGCAGCTTACAGGGGGCTGGAAACACCATATATTTT. The chain recombines TRBV7-2 with TRBJ1-3, with 7 bases aligning to TRBD1. After removal of 2 bases from V and 2 bases from J, the junction contained 0 bases not matched to a gene. Germline V gene sequence: CDR1 SGHTA, CDR2 FQGNSA. The CDR3 runs to 14 residues.

This clone was picked up a small number of times. This chain joins TRBV2 and TRBJ2-5; D remains ambiguous. This CDR3 is built from 12 residues. V shed 8 bases and J shed 2 bases, with 9 bases lying between them. The germline CDR1 and CDR2 sequences are SNHLY and FYNNEI. CDR3 in DNA: TGTGCCAGCGGGATTGGACAAGAGACCCAGTACTTC. Protein: CASGIGQETQYF.

This clone was seen a few times. The genes are TRBV28 and TRBJ1-5; D is perhaps TRBD1 (5 bases). CDR1 and CDR2 from the germline V gene are MDHEN and SYDVKM. With 8 bases removed from V and 4 bases from J, the gap between germline ends came to 15 bases. The CDR3 has 14 amino acids. The CDR3 nucleotides are TGTGCCAGCTCCCTTGGGGGAGCGAATCAGCCCCAGCATTTT. Its protein product is CASSLGGANQPQHF. Complete variable domain (other parts from reference TRBV28 and TRBJ1-5): DVKVTQSSRYLVKRTGEKVFLECVQDMDHENMFWYRQDPGLGLRLIYFSYDVKMKEKGDIPEGYSVSREKKERFSLILESASTNQTSMYLCASSLGGANQPQHFGDGTRLSIL.

V gene TRBV5-1 combines with J gene TRBJ1-1; perhaps TRBD1 as D (5 bases). CDR1 SGHRS and CDR2 YFSETQ come from the germline V gene. V shed 2 bases and J shed 5 bases, with 10 bases lying between them. The length of the CDR3 is 13 residues. This CDR3 is CASSFEGATEAFF. The CDR3 nucleotides read TGCGCCAGCAGCTTCGAAGGGGCAACTGAAGCTTTCTTT.

This clone was recorded a few times. This chain uses TRBV20-1 with TRBJ2-5; the match to TRBD2 covers 7 bases. Gene TRBJ2-7 matches the end of the DNA better, so the J call may be wrong. CDR3 size: 11 residues. The germline gives CDR1 DFQATT, CDR2 SNEGSKA (reference sequence). CDR3 nucleotide sequence: TGCAGCACCGGGAGGCAGTACGAGCAGTACTTC. Its protein product is CSTGRQYEQYF.

This clone has at least ten counts. The gene calls are TRBV30 and TRBJ1-1; no clear D. From germline, CDR1 is GTSNPN and CDR2 SVGIG (reference sequence). There are 11 residues in the CDR3. V gave up 2 bases and J gave up 13 bases, with 14 bases separating them. CDR3 sequence reads: CAWSLGNAGFF. DNA of the CDR3: TGTGCCTGGAGTTTGGGGAATGCAGGTTTCTTT.

The J gene is TRBJ1-1, the V gene TRBV25-1; weak D call: TRBD1 (5 bases). CDR1 is MGHDK and CDR2 is SYGVNS in the germline V gene. Trimming removed 1 base from V and 2 bases from J, with 11 bases in between. The CDR3 totals 15 residues. The DNA of the CDR3 is TGTGCCAGCAGTGAATCGGGGCGCAGAAACACTGAAGCTTTCTTT. This codes for CASSESGRRNTEAFF.

J is TRBJ2-3 and V is TRBV6-6, with D perhaps TRBD1 (5 bases). The CDR3 has 14 residues. Germline CDR1 reads MNHNY; CDR2 reads SVGAGI (reference sequence). Trimming took off 4 bases at V and 4 bases at J, with 12 bases between the two ends. The CDR3 here is CASSSLTGPDTQYF. In DNA, the CDR3 is TGTGCCAGCAGTTCACTCACAGGTCCAGATACGCAGTATTTT.

This clone was seen ten or more times. The V call is TRBV6-4, the J call TRBJ2-1; TRBD2 matches at 12 bases. Germline-derived CDR1 and CDR2 are MRHNA and SNTAGT. CDR3 length: 18 amino acids. The junction had 17 bases not matched to a gene; V was cut back by 0 bases and J by 14 bases. The CDR3 loop reads CASSDSSPGARWTSGKFF. CDR3 nucleotide sequence: TGTGCCAGCAGTGACTCGAGTCCCGGAGCGCGTTGGACTAGCGGGAAGTTCTTC.

V gene TRBV6-5 combines with J gene TRBJ2-4, with D perhaps given as TRBD1 or TRBD2 (5 bases each). The V gene lost 4 bases and the J gene lost 10 bases, with 14 bases spanning the gap. The CDR3 has 13 amino acids. The germline CDR1 and CDR2 sequences are MNHEY and SVGAGI. The CDR3 sequence is CASSLEGPSIQYF. The CDR3 nucleotides read TGTGCCAGCAGTTTAGAGGGACCTTCAATTCAGTACTTC.

The chain links TRBV15 to TRBJ2-5; TRBD1 matches at 8 bases. The DNA end is a closer match to TRBJ2-7, so the J assignment may be wrong. Germline CDR1 LNHNV, CDR2 YYDKDF (reference sequence). This CDR3 contains 12 residues. The CDR3 loop is CATGTGPYEQYF. The CDR3 nucleotides read TGTGCCACGGGGACAGGACCCTACGAGCAGTACTTC.

This clone was observed a few times. The chain is built from TRBV7-2 and TRBJ1-2; D ambiguous. CDR1 is SGHTA and CDR2 is FQGNSA in the germline V gene. The V end lost 6 bases, the J end lost 2 bases, and 13 bases lay between the germline ends. The CDR3 is made up of 14 amino acids. CDR3: CASSYLQRNYGYTF. The CDR3 DNA reads as TGTGCCAGCAGTTATCTACAGCGAAACTATGGCTACACCTTC.

There are a few counts of this clone. The V and J genes are TRBV28 and TRBJ2-3; 7 bases map to TRBD2. Trimming cost V 6 bases and J 3 bases; bases outside gene matches: 6. The CDR3 sequence is 14 residues long. CDR1 and CDR2 (germline): MDHEN, SYDVKM. The CDR3 DNA reads TGTGCCAGCAGAAGCGGGACTGGAACAGATACGCAGTATTTT. Translated: CASRSGTGTDTQYF.

The chain combines TRBV7-6 with TRBJ2-5; 7 bases are shared with TRBD1. The J call is uncertain, as TRBJ2-7 better fits the DNA end. This CDR3 has 14 amino acids. The germline V gene encodes CDR1 SGHVS and CDR2 FNYEAQ. DNA for the CDR3: TGTGCCAGCAGCCCGCCGGGACAGAGTTACGAGCAGTACTTC. Residues: CASSPPGQSYEQYF.

This clone showed up just a few times. The J gene is TRBJ2-3, the V gene TRBV28; 10 bases map to TRBD1. J was trimmed by 5 bases and V by 6 bases; bases with no gene match: 11. Looked up from germline, CDR1 is MDHEN and CDR2 is SYDVKM. The CDR3 runs to 16 residues. DNA for the CDR3: TGTGCCAGCAGCACCAGGACAGGGGGAGGTCGAGATACGCAGTATTTT. The encoded protein is CASSTRTGGGRDTQYF. Looking up the rest from reference TRBV28 and TRBJ2-3 gives the full variable domain: DVKVTQSSRYLVKRTGEKVFLECVQDMDHENMFWYRQDPGLGLRLIYFSYDVKMKEKGDIPEGYSVSREKKERFSLILESASTNQTSMYLCASSTRTGGGRDTQYFGPGTRLTVL.

This clone was counted a few times. Other DNA sequences within the sample encode an identical CDR3. V usage is TRBV7-9 and J usage is TRBJ2-7, with D possibly being TRBD1 or TRBD2 (5 bases each). This CDR3 region has 13 residues. The germline gives CDR1 SEHNR, CDR2 FQNEAQ (reference sequence). V lost 3 bases and J lost 5, with 11 bases in between. CDR3 loop: CASSLEQGDEQYF. In nucleotides, the CDR3 is TGTGCCAGCAGCTTGGAGCAGGGAGACGAGCAGTACTTC. The full variable domain, in which reference TRBV7-9 and TRBJ2-7 provide the parts outside the CDR3, is DTGVSQNPRHKITKRGQNVTFRCDPISEHNRLYWYRQTLGQGPEFLTYFQNEAQLEKSRLLSDRFSAERPKGSFSTLEIQRTEQGDSAMYLCASSLEQGDEQYFGPGTRLTVT.

The chain recombines TRBV6-1 with TRBJ2-1; TRBD2 agrees at 11 bases. Germline CDR1 reads MNHNS; CDR2 reads SASEGT. This CDR3 is built from 17 residues. With 4 bases clipped from V and 0 bases from J, the junction kept 5 bases outside the gene matches. The CDR3 bases are TGTGCCAGCAGTGTATCCCTAGCGGGAGGCTCCTACAATGAGCAGTTCTTC. Residues: CASSVSLAGGSYNEQFF.

This clone was observed a few times. Here the CDR3 DNA reads TGTGCCACCAGCAGAGCCAGGGGTTCCTACGAGCAGTACTTC. Amino acid sequence: CATSRARGSYEQYF. The V and J genes are TRBV15 and TRBJ2-7; maybe TRBD1 (6 bases). Looked up from germline, CDR1 is LNHNV and CDR2 is YYDKDF (reference sequence). The length of the CDR3 is 14 residues. V lost 1 base and J lost 1, with 8 bases in between.

V gene TRBV11-2 combines with J gene TRBJ1-2; TRBD1 might be the D (5 bases). Germline values: CDR1 SGHAT, CDR2 FQNNGV. Trimming cost V 0 bases and J 5 bases, with 10 bases left between them. The CDR3 runs 14 residues. The CDR3 bases are TGTGCCAGCAGCTTAGAGACGGGGGTATATGGCTACACCTTC. Protein: CASSLETGVYGYTF.

The V call is TRBV5-1, the J call TRBJ1-1; D is perhaps TRBD1 (5 bases). Germline V CDR1 and CDR2: SGHRS, YFSETQ. With 4 bases removed from V and 8 bases from J, the gap between germline ends came to 15 bases. CDR3 length equals 13 residues. The CDR3 DNA reads as TGCGCCAGCAGCACCCAACAGGTTTCCGAAGCTTTCTTT. This translates into CASSTQQVSEAFF.